This TCR beta chain was found in a study of T cell responses to AZD1222 COVID-19 vaccine. Study conclusions and caveats: It should be noted that donors were predominantly white British and more often female, and clonal diversity was possibly underestimated. Unmutated variant regions reportedly attract nearly half of all spike-specific TCRs. At baseline, seropositivity was found in only five or six AZD1222 recipients.

The repertoire was sequenced with immunoSEQ multiplex PCR; TCRdb's copy has only in-frame clones and lacks some. The repertoire includes roughly 170,000 clones, 75% to 95% of them detected once, and about 3% sits in the top ten. Trimming removed 2 bases from V and 3 bases from J, with 11 bases in between. Germline CDR1 reads SGHTA; CDR2 reads FQGNSA. The CDR3 length is 15 residues. Comment on this clone: Its antigen remains unidentified.

The sample in question was peripheral blood, obtained on day 0 of AZD1222 vaccination. The rearrangement joins TRBV7-2 to TRBJ1-5; possible D gene TRBD1, 5 bases. This clonotype was sampled from an adult in good health. The CDR3 bases are TGTGCCAGCAGCTTAATGGGGCAGATCAATCAGCCCCAGCATTTT. It yields the protein CASSLMGQINQPQHF.